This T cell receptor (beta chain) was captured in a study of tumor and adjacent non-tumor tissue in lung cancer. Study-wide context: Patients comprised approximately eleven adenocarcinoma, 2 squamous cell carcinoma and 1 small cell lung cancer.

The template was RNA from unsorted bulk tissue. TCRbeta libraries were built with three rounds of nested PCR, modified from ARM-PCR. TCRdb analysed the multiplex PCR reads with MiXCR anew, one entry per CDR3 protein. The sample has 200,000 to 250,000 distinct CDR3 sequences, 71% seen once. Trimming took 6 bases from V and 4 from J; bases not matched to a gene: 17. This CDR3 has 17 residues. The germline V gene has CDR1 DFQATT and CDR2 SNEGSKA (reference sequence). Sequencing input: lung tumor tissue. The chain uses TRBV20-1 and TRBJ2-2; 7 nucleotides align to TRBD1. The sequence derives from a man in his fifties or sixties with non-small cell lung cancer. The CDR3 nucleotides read TGCAGTGCAATCCCATCGTGGGGACAGAGATCCACCGGGGAGCTGTTTTTT. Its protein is CSAIPSWGQRSTGELFF.